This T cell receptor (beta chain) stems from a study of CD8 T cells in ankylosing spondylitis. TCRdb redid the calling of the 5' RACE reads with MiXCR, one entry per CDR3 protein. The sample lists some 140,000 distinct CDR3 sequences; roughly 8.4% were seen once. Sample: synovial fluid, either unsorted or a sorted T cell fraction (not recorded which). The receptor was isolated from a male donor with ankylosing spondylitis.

CDR3 bases: TGCGCCAGCAGCCGCGCGGCCCTCAGGGACCTTGGAACTACTAACTATGGCTACACCTTC. Amino acids: CASSRAALRDLGTTNYGYTF. The chain couples TRBV4-3 to TRBJ1-2; perhaps TRBD1 as D (5 bases). The CDR3 length is 20 residues. Germline loops: CDR1 LGHNA, CDR2 YSLEER. Between the trimmed V and J ends, which lost 4 bases and 0 bases, there was a span of 27 bases.